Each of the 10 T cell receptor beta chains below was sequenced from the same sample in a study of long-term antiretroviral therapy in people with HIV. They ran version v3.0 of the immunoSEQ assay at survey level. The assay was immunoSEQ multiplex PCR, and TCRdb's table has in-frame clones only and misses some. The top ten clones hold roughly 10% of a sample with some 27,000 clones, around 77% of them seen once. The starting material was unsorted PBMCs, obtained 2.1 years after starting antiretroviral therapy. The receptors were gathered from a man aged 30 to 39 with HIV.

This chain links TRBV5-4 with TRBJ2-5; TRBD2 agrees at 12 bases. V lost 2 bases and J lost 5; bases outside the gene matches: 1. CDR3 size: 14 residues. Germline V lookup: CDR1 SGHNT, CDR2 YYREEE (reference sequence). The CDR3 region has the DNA TGTGCCAGCAGCTTAACTAGCGGGAGGGAGACCCAGTACTTC. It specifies CASSLTSGRETQYF.

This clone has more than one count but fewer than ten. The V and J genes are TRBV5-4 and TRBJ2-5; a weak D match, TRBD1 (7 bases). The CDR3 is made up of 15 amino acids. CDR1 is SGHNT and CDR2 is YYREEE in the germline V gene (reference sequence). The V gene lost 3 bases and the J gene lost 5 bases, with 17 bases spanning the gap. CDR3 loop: CASSSGGRGRETQYF. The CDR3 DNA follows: TGTGCCAGCAGCTCCGGGGGTAGGGGGCGTGAGACCCAGTACTTC.

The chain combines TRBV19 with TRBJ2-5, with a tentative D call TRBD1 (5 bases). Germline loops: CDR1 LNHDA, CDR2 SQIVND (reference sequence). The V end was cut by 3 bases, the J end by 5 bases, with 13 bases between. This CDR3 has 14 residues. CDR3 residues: CASSMVGRKETQYF. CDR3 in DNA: TGTGCCAGTAGTATGGTGGGGCGCAAGGAGACCCAGTACTTC.

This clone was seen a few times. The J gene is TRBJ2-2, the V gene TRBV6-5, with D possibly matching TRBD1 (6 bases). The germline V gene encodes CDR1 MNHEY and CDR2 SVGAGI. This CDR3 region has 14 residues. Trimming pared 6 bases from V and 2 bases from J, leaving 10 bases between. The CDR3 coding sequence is TGTGCCAGCAGATGGACAGAAAACACCGGGGAGCTGTTTTTT. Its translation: CASRWTENTGELFF.

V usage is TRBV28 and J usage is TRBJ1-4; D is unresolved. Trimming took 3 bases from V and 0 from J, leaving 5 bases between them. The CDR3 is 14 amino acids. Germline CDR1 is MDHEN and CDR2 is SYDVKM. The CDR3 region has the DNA TGTGCCAGCAGTTTGCCTGCAACTAATGAAAAACTGTTTTTT. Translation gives CASSLPATNEKLFF.

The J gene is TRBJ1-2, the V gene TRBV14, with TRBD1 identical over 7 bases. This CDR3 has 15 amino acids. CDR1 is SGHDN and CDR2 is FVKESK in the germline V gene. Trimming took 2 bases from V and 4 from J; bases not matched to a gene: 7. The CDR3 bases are TGTGCCAGCAGCCAAATGGGAGGGGGCAGCTATGGCTACACCTTC. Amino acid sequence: CASSQMGGGSYGYTF.

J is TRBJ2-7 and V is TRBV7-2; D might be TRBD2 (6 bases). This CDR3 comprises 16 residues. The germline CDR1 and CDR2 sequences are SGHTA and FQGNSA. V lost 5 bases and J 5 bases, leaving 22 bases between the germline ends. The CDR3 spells CASSVPGLSSVNEQYF. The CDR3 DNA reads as TGTGCCAGCAGCGTCCCGGGACTTAGCTCCGTCAACGAGCAGTACTTC.

The CDR3 spells CASSRGQANTEAFF. DNA of the CDR3: TGTGCCAGCAGCCGGGGACAGGCCAACACTGAAGCTTTCTTT. This chain uses TRBV5-5 with TRBJ1-1; 8 positions match TRBD1. With 4 bases clipped from V and 2 bases from J, the junction kept 4 bases outside the gene matches. Germline V gene data show CDR1 as SGHKS and CDR2 as YYEKEE (reference sequence). The CDR3 loop spans 14 amino acids.

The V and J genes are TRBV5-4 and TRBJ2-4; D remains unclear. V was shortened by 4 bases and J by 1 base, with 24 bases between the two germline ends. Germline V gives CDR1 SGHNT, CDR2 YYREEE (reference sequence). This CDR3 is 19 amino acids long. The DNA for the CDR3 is TGTGCCAGCAGCCCCCCGGCGCTGGCAGAAGATGCTGCCAAAAACATTCAGTACTTC. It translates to CASSPPALAEDAAKNIQYF. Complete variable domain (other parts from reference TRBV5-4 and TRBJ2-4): ETGVTQSPTHLIKTRGQQVTLRCSSQSGHNTVSWYQQALGQGPQFIFQYYREEENGRGNFPPRFSGLQFPNYSSELNVNALELDDSALYLCASSPPALAEDAAKNIQYFGAGTRLSVL.

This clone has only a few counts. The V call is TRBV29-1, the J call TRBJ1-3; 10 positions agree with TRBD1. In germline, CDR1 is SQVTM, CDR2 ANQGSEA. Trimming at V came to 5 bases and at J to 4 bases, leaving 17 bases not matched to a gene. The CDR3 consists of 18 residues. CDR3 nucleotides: TGCAGCGTTCGGGGCGGACAGGGGGTAACCGGGGTGGGAAACACCATATATTTT. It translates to CSVRGGQGVTGVGNTIYF.